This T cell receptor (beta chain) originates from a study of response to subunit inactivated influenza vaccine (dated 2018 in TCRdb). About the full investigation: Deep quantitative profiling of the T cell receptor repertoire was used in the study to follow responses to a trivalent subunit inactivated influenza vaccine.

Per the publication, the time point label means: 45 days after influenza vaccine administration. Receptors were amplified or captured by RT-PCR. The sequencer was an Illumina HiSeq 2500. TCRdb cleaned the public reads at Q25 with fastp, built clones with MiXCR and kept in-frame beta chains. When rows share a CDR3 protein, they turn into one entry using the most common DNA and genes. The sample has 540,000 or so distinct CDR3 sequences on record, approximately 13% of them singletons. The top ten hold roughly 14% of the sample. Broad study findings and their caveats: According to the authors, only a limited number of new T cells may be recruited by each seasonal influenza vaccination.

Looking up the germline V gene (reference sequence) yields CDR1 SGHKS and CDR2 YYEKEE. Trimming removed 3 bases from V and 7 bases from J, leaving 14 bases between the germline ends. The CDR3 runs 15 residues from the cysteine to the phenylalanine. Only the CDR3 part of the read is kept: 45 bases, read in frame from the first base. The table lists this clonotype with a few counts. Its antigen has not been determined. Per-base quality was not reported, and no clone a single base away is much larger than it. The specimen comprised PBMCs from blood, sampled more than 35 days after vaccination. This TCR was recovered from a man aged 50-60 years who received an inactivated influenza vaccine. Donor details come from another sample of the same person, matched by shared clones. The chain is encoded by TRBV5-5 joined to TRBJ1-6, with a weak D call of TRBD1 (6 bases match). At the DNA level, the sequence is TGTGCCAGCAGCTGGGAACAGGGCCTGAATTCACCCCTCCACTTT. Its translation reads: CASSWEQGLNSPLHF.